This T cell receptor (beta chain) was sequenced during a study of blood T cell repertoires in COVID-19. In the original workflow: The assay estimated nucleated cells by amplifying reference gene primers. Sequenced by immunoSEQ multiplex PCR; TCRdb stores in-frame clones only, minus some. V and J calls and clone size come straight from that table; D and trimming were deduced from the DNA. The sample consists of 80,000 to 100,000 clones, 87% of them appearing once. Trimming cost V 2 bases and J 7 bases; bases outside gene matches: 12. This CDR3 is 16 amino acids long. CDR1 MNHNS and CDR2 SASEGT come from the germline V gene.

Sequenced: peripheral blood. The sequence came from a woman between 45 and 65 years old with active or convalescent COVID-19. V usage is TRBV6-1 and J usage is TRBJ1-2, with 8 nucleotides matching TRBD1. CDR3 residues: CASSEPGAGGEGGYTF. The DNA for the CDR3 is TGTGCCAGCAGTGAACCGGGGGCAGGGGGCGAAGGTGGCTACACCTTC.